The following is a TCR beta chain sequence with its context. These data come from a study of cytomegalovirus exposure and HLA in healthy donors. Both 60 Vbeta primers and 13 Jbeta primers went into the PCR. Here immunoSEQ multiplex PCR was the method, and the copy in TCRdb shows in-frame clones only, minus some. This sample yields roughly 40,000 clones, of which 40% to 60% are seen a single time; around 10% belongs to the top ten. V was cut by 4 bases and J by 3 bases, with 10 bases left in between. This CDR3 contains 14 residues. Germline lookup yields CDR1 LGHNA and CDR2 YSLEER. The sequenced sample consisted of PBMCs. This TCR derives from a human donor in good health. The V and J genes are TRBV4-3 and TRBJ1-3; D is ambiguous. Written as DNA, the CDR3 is TGCGCCAGCAGCCCCGGAGTCGGTGGAAACACCATATATTTT. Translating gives CASSPGVGGNTIYF.